These 3 T cell receptor beta chains were sequenced from one sample in a study of HIV-infected patients and healthy controls. TCRdb reprocessed the 5' RACE reads with MiXCR, giving one entry per CDR3 protein. Of approximately 67,000 distinct CDR3 sequences in the sample, about 16% were seen once. Sample: CD4+ T cells from blood. These receptors all come from a human donor in good health.

The table lists this clonotype with many counts. The chain combines TRBV7-2 with TRBJ2-3; D gene unclear. CDR3 size: 13 residues. Germline V gene data show CDR1 as SGHTA and CDR2 as FQGNSA. V was trimmed by 5 bases and J by 3 bases, leaving 9 bases between them. Here the CDR3 reads CASSPWSTDTQYF. The CDR3 DNA reads TGTGCCAGCAGCCCATGGAGTACAGATACGCAGTATTTT.

This clonotype was seen many times. V and J are TRBV7-8 and TRBJ2-1; TRBD1 matches at 7 bases. The CDR3 covers 15 residues. Germline V gene sequence: CDR1 SGHVS, CDR2 FQNEAQ. The ends lost 6 bases at V and 3 bases at J; junction bases unmatched: 8. The CDR3 sequence is CASSGTGVGYNEQFF. CDR3 sequence (DNA): TGTGCCAGCAGTGGAACAGGGGTGGGCTACAATGAGCAGTTCTTC.

At least ten counts were recorded for this clonotype. The V call is TRBV20-1, the J call TRBJ1-3, with D possibly TRBD1 on 5 matching bases. V lost 0 bases and J lost 0, with 18 bases in between. CDR1 and CDR2 (germline): DFQATT, SNEGSKA (reference sequence). The CDR3 length is 18 residues. For the CDR3, the DNA is TGCAGTGCTAGAGATCAGGTTTCGGGGCCTAACTCTGGAAACACCATATATTTT. Protein: CSARDQVSGPNSGNTIYF.